This TCR beta chain is from a study of blood T cell repertoires in COVID-19. At the level of the study: Donors in the United States, Italy and Spain gave samples during acute or convalescent COVID-19.

Here immunoSEQ multiplex PCR was the method, and the copy in TCRdb shows in-frame clones only, minus some. The sample includes under 550,000 clones, around nine tenths of them seen just once. The CDR3 totals 12 residues. V was shortened by 4 bases and J by 8 bases, with 11 bases between the two germline ends. Germline assignment: CDR1 LNHDA and CDR2 SQIVND (reference sequence). Seattle participants joined during active infection and were tracked over time. The chain employs TRBV19 and TRBJ1-1; D perhaps matches TRBD1 (5 bases). The sequenced sample consisted of peripheral blood. The clonotype was recovered from a man younger than 30 with COVID-19, enrolled during active disease. The CDR3: CASSTGYSEAFF. The CDR3 DNA reads TGTGCCAGTAGTACAGGGTACTCCGAAGCTTTCTTT.